The next 2 T cell receptor beta chains were all read from a single sample in a study of T-cell reconstitution after alpha-beta-depleted transplantation in children. As it was prepared, the TCRbeta library received unique molecular identifiers. A single record per CDR3 protein comes from TCRdb applying MiXCR to the PCR reads. Found here are hundreds of thousands of distinct CDR3 sequences, roughly 8.2% of them singletons; the top ten hold roughly 6%. Sequenced here: PBMCs, mostly from graft donor cells, sampled 180 days after TCRalphabeta/CD19-depleted stem cell transplant. The receptors derive from a male patient younger than 18 who had a stem cell transplant for acute lymphoblastic leukemia, so the T cells may come from the graft donor.

This clonotype occurred many times. The V gene is TRBV6-2 or TRBV6-3, the J gene TRBJ1-2, with 9 bases that match TRBD1. V gave up 2 bases and J gave up 2 bases; unmatched junction bases: 6. CDR1 is MNHEY and CDR2 is SVGEGT in the germline V gene. This CDR3 comprises 16 residues. The CDR3 reads CASSYPGQGGNYGYTF. The CDR3 bases are TGTGCCAGCAGTTACCCGGGACAGGGAGGCAACTATGGCTACACCTTC.

This clonotype was seen ten or more times. The chain carries TRBV28 and TRBJ2-2; D unclear. The CDR3 consists of 15 residues. The germline CDR1 and CDR2 sequences are MDHEN and SYDVKM. Trimming took off 10 bases at V and 2 bases at J, with 17 bases between the two ends. CDR3 sequence: CATTLDGRNTGELFF. Written as DNA, the CDR3 is TGTGCCACCACCCTTGACGGTAGAAACACCGGGGAGCTGTTTTTT.